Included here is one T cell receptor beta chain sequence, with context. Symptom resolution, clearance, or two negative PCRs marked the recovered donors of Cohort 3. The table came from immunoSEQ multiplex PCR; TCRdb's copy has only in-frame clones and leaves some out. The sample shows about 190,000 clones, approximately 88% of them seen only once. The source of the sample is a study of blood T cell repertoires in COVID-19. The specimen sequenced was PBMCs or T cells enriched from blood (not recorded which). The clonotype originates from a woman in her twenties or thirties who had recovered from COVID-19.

CDR3 nucleotides: TGCAGCGTTGCCAGGGACAGCTATGGCTACACCTTC. This translates into CSVARDSYGYTF. This chain connects TRBV29-1 to TRBJ1-2, with TRBD1 matching 7 bases. Germline V gene sequence: CDR1 SQVTM, CDR2 ANQGSEA. Trimming at V came to 4 bases and at J to 4 bases, leaving 3 bases not matched to a gene. The CDR3 covers 12 residues.